These T cell receptor beta chains were read from a single sample in a study of blood T cell repertoires in COVID-19. Libraries were prepared by immunoSEQ multiplex PCR; TCRdb keeps only in-frame clonotypes and omits some of them. Here the sample spans 240,000 or so clones, about 88% being singletons. Specimen: peripheral blood. The receptors were sampled from a woman in her seventies with active or convalescent COVID-19. CDR3s include the opening cysteine and the closing phenylalanine or tryptophan. D genes are given only for firm matches. Only part of the rows carry a size: once, few, many, or a class if the clone is expanded.

V	D	size	J	DNA	CDR3
TRBV29-1	.	.	TRBJ1-1	TGCAGCGCTGTGGTATCCGTGGCCCCTAGGGCTTTCTTT	CSAVVSVAPRAFF
TRBV9	TRBD2	.	TRBJ2-1	TGTGCCAGCAGCAGCCGGGGGGTCTCCTACAATGAGCAGTTCTTC	CASSSRGVSYNEQFF
TRBV12-5	.	.	TRBJ1-1	TGTGCTAGTGGTCCCCAGGACAGTGAAGCTTTCTTT	CASGPQDSEAFF
TRBV6-4	.	once	TRBJ1-1	TGTGCCAGCACATCCCCCAGGGAGGATGTCACTGAAGCTTTCTTT	CASTSPREDVTEAFF
TRBV4-1	.	.	TRBJ1-1	TGCGCCAGCAGCCTTCAGGCAGGGTCCACTGAAGCTTTCTTT	CASSLQAGSTEAFF
TRBV3-1/TRBV3-2	.	.	TRBJ2-3	TGTGCCAGCAGCCGGGCAGGCCCAGATACGCAGTATTTT	CASSRAGPDTQYF
TRBV27	TRBD1	.	TRBJ2-7	TGTGCCAGCAGTCCAAGACAGGGGTGGGAGCAGTACTTC	CASSPRQGWEQYF
TRBV7-2	TRBD1	.	TRBJ1-1	TGTGCCAGCAGCTTAGGTACAGGGGGCCCAGCTTTCTTT	CASSLGTGGPAFF
TRBV15	.	.	TRBJ2-7	TGTGCCACCAGCAGAGATCTGACATACGAGCAGTACTTC	CATSRDLTYEQYF
TRBV5-1	.	.	TRBJ2-5	TGCGCCAGCAGCCCCCCGGGAGTGGCGCAAGAGACCCAGTACTTC	CASSPPGVAQETQYF
TRBV2	.	.	TRBJ2-1	TGTGCCAGCAGTGAAGCGCAGGGAATATCCTACAATGAGCAGTTCTTC	CASSEAQGISYNEQFF
TRBV9	.	once	TRBJ1-2	TGTGCCAGCAGCGACCAAGAGAGGCACCACTATGGCTACACCTTC	CASSDQERHHYGYTF
TRBV4-1	TRBD1	.	TRBJ1-6	TGCGCCAGCAGCTCCGAGGGGGCCCATAATTCACCCCTCCACTTT	CASSSEGAHNSPLHF
TRBV29-1	.	.	TRBJ1-2	TGCAGCGCCCAGGGAGGTGATGGCTACACCTTC	CSAQGGDGYTF
TRBV7-9	.	few	TRBJ1-4	TGTGCCAGCAGCTACCTGGCACTAGAAGGGAAACTGTTTTTT	CASSYLALEGKLFF
TRBV5-4	TRBD2	once	TRBJ2-5	TGTGCCAGCAGCTTGGGGGCGGGGAGCGGGGTTAGTCGGGAGACCCAGTACTTC	CASSLGAGSGVSRETQYF
TRBV7-2	.	.	TRBJ1-5	TGTGCCAGCAGCTCCAAGGCAGGGGCCCAGCCCCAGCATTTT	CASSSKAGAQPQHF
TRBV7-8	.	.	TRBJ1-4	TGTGCCAGCAGCCCGCGTACTAATGAAAAACTGTTTTTT	CASSPRTNEKLFF
TRBV7-9	.	few	TRBJ1-1	TGTGCCAGCAGCTTCGGGGGGGTTGACACTGAAGCTTTCTTT	CASSFGGVDTEAFF
TRBV6-2/TRBV6-3	TRBD1	.	TRBJ2-7	TGTGCCAGCAGTTTGCCGACAGGGGGGAAGGTTGAGCAGTACTTC	CASSLPTGGKVEQYF
TRBV19	.	.	TRBJ1-1	TGTGCCAGTACCACGGACGGGGGGGAAGCTTTCTTT	CASTTDGGEAFF
TRBV7-6	TRBD1	.	TRBJ2-7	TGTGCCAGCAGCACCCGACAGGGTCTTAGGTTCTACGAGCAGTACTTC	CASSTRQGLRFYEQYF
TRBV10-1	.	.	TRBJ2-3	TGCGCCAGCAACGGACAGCGCACAGATACGCAGTATTTT	CASNGQRTDTQYF
TRBV6-2/TRBV6-3	TRBD1	once	TRBJ2-3	TGTGCCAGCAGTCAATCAGGGGGCCGGAGGACAGATACGCAGTATTTT	CASSQSGGRRTDTQYF
TRBV5-1	.	few	TRBJ1-5	TGCGCCAGCAGCCAGACCGGGGTGGGCAATCAGCCCCAGCATTTT	CASSQTGVGNQPQHF
TRBV4-2	.	.	TRBJ1-6	TGTGCCAGCAGCCAAGTATTTCGGGGAGAGGGTATAAATTCACCCCTCCACTTT	CASSQVFRGEGINSPLHF
TRBV6-2/TRBV6-3	TRBD1	few	TRBJ1-1	TGTGCCAGCAGTGGACAGGCGAACACTGAAGCTTTCTTT	CASSGQANTEAFF
TRBV7-9	TRBD1	once	TRBJ2-1	TGTGCCAGCAGTAACCGGGACAGGGGGGACTCCTACAATGAGCAGTTCTTC	CASSNRDRGDSYNEQFF
TRBV19	.	once	TRBJ2-7	TGTGCCAGTAGTGTATATTTGAGACAGGCGAGCTACGAGCAGTACTTC	CASSVYLRQASYEQYF
TRBV9	TRBD1	once	TRBJ2-5	TGTGCCAGCAGCGTAGAGGGACAGAAAGAGACCCAGTACTTC	CASSVEGQKETQYF
TRBV27	TRBD1	.	TRBJ2-2	TGTGCCAGCAGTCAGGGACAGTTTGGCACCGGGGAGCTGTTTTTT	CASSQGQFGTGELFF
TRBV7-8	TRBD1	.	TRBJ1-1	TGTGCCAGCAGCCAAGGGACAGCGAACACTGAAGCTTTCTTT	CASSQGTANTEAFF
TRBV5-1	.	.	TRBJ2-7	TGCGCCAGCAGCAGGGACTCCTTATACGAGCAGTACTTC	CASSRDSLYEQYF
TRBV19	TRBD2	.	TRBJ2-1	TGTGCCAGTAGTATATCCCTCCCCTGGACTAGCGGGGGGGCTAGGAATGAGCAGTTCTTC	CASSISLPWTSGGARNEQFF
TRBV18	.	once	TRBJ1-1	TGTGCCAGCTCACCACCGGGGAGGACTGAAGCTTTCTTT	CASSPPGRTEAFF
TRBV6-6	.	.	TRBJ1-3	TGTGCCAGCCGAGCCACCATCTCTGGAAACACCATATATTTT	CASRATISGNTIYF
TRBV5-1	.	.	TRBJ2-3	TGCGCCAGCAGCTTGGACAGATCTAGCACAGATACGCAGTATTTT	CASSLDRSSTDTQYF
TRBV10-3	.	.	TRBJ1-1	TGTGCCATCAGTGAGTCCTTTAGGGAGAGGGACACTGAAGCTTTCTTT	CAISESFRERDTEAFF
TRBV5-1	.	.	TRBJ2-7	TGCGCCAGCAGCTTCCGGGAGACCTACGAGCAGTACTTC	CASSFRETYEQYF
TRBV7-2	.	once	TRBJ1-5	TGTGCCAGCAGCTTAGAACAGGCGCATAATCAGCCCCAGCATTTT	CASSLEQAHNQPQHF
TRBV7-2	TRBD1	.	TRBJ1-5	TGTGCCAGCAGCTTAGGCACAGGGGGGAGTCAGCCCCAGCATTTT	CASSLGTGGSQPQHF
TRBV4-2	.	.	TRBJ2-2	TGTGCCAGCAGCCAAGAAGAACTAGCAGCGAACACCGGGGAGCTGTTTTTT	CASSQEELAANTGELFF
TRBV6-5	TRBD2	.	TRBJ2-1	TGTGCCAGCAGTCCCCCCGGACTAGCGGCCAATGAGCAGTTCTTC	CASSPPGLAANEQFF
TRBV9	TRBD1	.	TRBJ1-2	TGTGCCAGCAGCCCAGGGGGTCCCAACTATGGCTACACCTTC	CASSPGGPNYGYTF
TRBV5-1	.	.	TRBJ1-1	TGCGCCAGCAGCCTTTTCAGGTCCCACGCTGTCGGTGAAGCTTTCTTT	CASSLFRSHAVGEAFF
TRBV14	.	.	TRBJ2-1	TGTGCCAGCAGCCAGGCCGCTAAGGGGACTCCGCTCTTC	CASSQAAKGTPLF
TRBV24-1	.	.	TRBJ2-3	TGTGCCACCAGTGATTTGGGCTACGGGTCGGATACGCAGTATTTT	CATSDLGYGSDTQYF
TRBV6-1	TRBD2	.	TRBJ2-1	TGTGCCAGCAGTGAACCGGGACTACCATACAATGAGCAGTTCTTC	CASSEPGLPYNEQFF